This passage covers 25 T cell receptor beta chains from one sample sequenced in a study of T cells after yellow fever vaccination (dated by TCRdb to 2018 to 2020). The method was 5' RACE. TCRdb shows the sequencer as Illumina NovaSeq 6000. TCRdb reprocessing: public reads trimmed at Q25 with fastp, clones called with MiXCR, in-frame beta chains kept. A single entry per CDR3 protein holds the most common genes and DNA from its merged rows. This sample gives hundreds of thousands of distinct CDR3 sequences in total; about 5.2% of them show up just once. 3% to 4% of the sample goes to the ten largest clones. This sample's treatment or condition label indicates: live attenuated yellow fever vaccine strain. The starting material was CD4+ T cells sorted from PBMCs, obtained on the day of the yellow fever booster vaccination. These receptors originate from a man between 18 and 29 years old who received the YFV17D yellow fever vaccine.

Only a few counts were recorded for this clonotype. The J gene is TRBJ2-1, the V gene TRBV28, with 11 bases identical to TRBD2. J gave up 4 bases and V 6 bases, and 17 bases lay outside the gene matches. Germline CDR1 is MDHEN and CDR2 is SYDVKM. There are 19 residues in the CDR3. This CDR3 is CASSPRVRTSGGFYNEQFF. Here the CDR3 DNA reads TGTGCCAGCAGCCCCAGGGTCCGAACTAGCGGGGGATTTTACAATGAGCAGTTCTTC.

This chain uses TRBV3-1 with TRBJ2-2, with TRBD1 matching over 7 bases. The CDR3 contains 18 residues. Germline CDR1 is LGHDT and CDR2 is YNNKEL (reference sequence). Trimming removed 4 bases from V and 2 bases from J; junction bases left unmatched: 13. The CDR3 loop is CASSRNLGTAINTGELFF. In DNA, the CDR3 is TGTGCCAGCAGCCGAAACCTCGGGACAGCCATTAACACCGGGGAGCTGTTTTTT.

This clonotype was observed many times. The gene calls are TRBV6-2 or TRBV6-3 and TRBJ2-5; TRBD2 is a possible D gene (6 bases). This CDR3 spans 16 amino acids. Germline V gene sequence: CDR1 MNHEY, CDR2 SVGEGT. The germline V and J ends were trimmed by 0 bases and 4 bases, with 15 bases remaining between them. The CDR3 nucleotides read TGTGCCAGCAGTTACTCGTACGGGACGGAGGGAGAGACCCAGTACTTC. Translated: CASSYSYGTEGETQYF.

The V gene is TRBV10-2, the J gene TRBJ1-5; D gene unclear. This CDR3 region has 15 residues. V was trimmed by 0 bases and J by 2 bases, leaving 8 bases between them. Germline loops: CDR1 WSHSY, CDR2 SAAADI. The CDR3 sequence is CASSESAAGNQPQHF. The DNA for the CDR3 is TGCGCCAGCAGTGAGTCCGCGGCAGGCAATCAGCCCCAGCATTTT.

The CDR3 DNA follows: TGTGCCAGCCGACAGGAGCACGCCACAGATACGCAGTATTTT. This sequence encodes CASRQEHATDTQYF. The chain combines TRBV19 with TRBJ2-3, with a possible D match to TRBD1 (6 bases). The V and J ends lost 9 bases and 2 bases respectively, with 15 bases between them. Germline values: CDR1 LNHDA, CDR2 SQIVND (reference sequence). CDR3 size: 14 residues.

In its sample, this clonotype was seen a few times. This chain connects TRBV4-2 to TRBJ1-4; 7 bases align to TRBD1. Germline CDR1 and CDR2: LGHNA and YNFKEQ. CDR3 length: 14 residues. V shed 1 base and J 6 bases; nucleotides not matched to a gene: 2. In DNA, the CDR3 is TGTGCCAGCAGCCAAGCCAGGGGGGATGAAAAACTGTTTTTT. As protein: CASSQARGDEKLFF.

This clonotype was found many times. The J gene is TRBJ2-3, the V gene TRBV7-2; 8 bases align to TRBD2. The CDR3 extends over 17 amino acids. Germline CDR1 SGHTA, CDR2 FQGNSA. V was clipped by 7 bases and J by 3 bases; unmatched bases: 15. This CDR3 is CASTPFSAGGGTDTQYF. Here the CDR3 DNA reads TGTGCCAGCACCCCCTTTTCTGCGGGGGGCGGGACAGATACGCAGTATTTT.

This clonotype appeared a few times. V gene TRBV4-3 combines with J gene TRBJ1-1; possible D gene TRBD1, 6 bases. The germline V gene has CDR1 LGHNA and CDR2 YSLEER. V lost 0 bases, J lost 6 bases, and 14 bases lay in between. The CDR3 is made up of 15 amino acids. The CDR3: CASSQESTGLPEAFF. The CDR3 DNA reads TGCGCCAGCAGCCAAGAGTCTACAGGGTTACCTGAAGCTTTCTTT.

The chain carries TRBV7-2 and TRBJ1-2; 7 bases map to TRBD1. The CDR3 contains 14 residues. The V gene end was trimmed by 3 bases and the J gene end by 5 bases; junction bases not matched to a gene: 6. The V gene's germline CDR1 is SGHTA and CDR2 FQGNSA. This CDR3 reads CASSFGGGLYGYTF. DNA for the CDR3: TGTGCCAGCAGCTTTGGAGGGGGCCTATATGGCTACACCTTC.

This clonotype came up many times. The chain combines TRBV5-1 with TRBJ2-1; possible D gene TRBD1, 6 bases. This CDR3 contains 13 residues. The V end was cut by 7 bases, the J end by 6 bases, with 14 bases between. CDR1 is SGHRS and CDR2 is YFSETQ in the germline V gene. The CDR3 DNA reads as TGCGCCAGCGGATGGGGGCTAGCCAATGAGCAGTTCTTC. Translation: CASGWGLANEQFF.

The chain combines TRBV5-4 with TRBJ2-3; D might be TRBD1 or TRBD2, each matching 5 bases. Trimming took off 0 bases at V and 1 base at J, with 12 bases between the two ends. The germline V gene has CDR1 SGHNT and CDR2 YYREEE (reference sequence). The CDR3 runs to 16 residues. CDR3 region: CASSLGGTVGTDTQYF. As DNA, the CDR3 is TGTGCCAGCAGCTTGGGGGGGACGGTGGGCACAGATACGCAGTATTTT.

This clonotype was recorded a few times. The CDR3 region has the DNA TGTGCCAGTAGTATAGGACAGCACTATGGCTACACCTTC. It specifies CASSIGQHYGYTF. This chain links TRBV19 with TRBJ1-2, with TRBD1 as a possible D gene (5 bases). The V end was cut by 1 base, the J end by 3 bases, with 6 bases between. The length of the CDR3 is 13 residues. The germline gives CDR1 LNHDA, CDR2 SQIVND (reference sequence).

The CDR3 loop is CASSHNIMNTEAFF. DNA for the CDR3: TGCGCCAGCAGCCACAACATCATGAACACTGAAGCTTTCTTT. The chain carries TRBV4-1 and TRBJ1-1, with unresolved D. This CDR3 region has 14 residues. Trimming left V 3 bases short and J 0 bases short, with 8 bases between. Germline V lookup: CDR1 MGHRA, CDR2 YSYEKL.

The gene calls are TRBV7-9 and TRBJ1-1; D is possibly TRBD1 (5 bases). CDR1 is SEHNR and CDR2 is FQNEAQ in the germline V gene (reference sequence). V lost 2 bases and J 8 bases, leaving 9 bases between the germline ends. The CDR3 totals 12 residues. CDR3 in amino acids: CASSLSQGEAFF. The CDR3 nucleotides read TGTGCCAGCAGCTTAAGTCAGGGAGAAGCTTTCTTT. Full variable domain (missing parts from reference TRBV7-9 and TRBJ1-1): DTGVSQNPRHKITKRGQNVTFRCDPISEHNRLYWYRQTLGQGPEFLTYFQNEAQLEKSRLLSDRFSAERPKGSFSTLEIQRTEQGDSAMYLCASSLSQGEAFFGQGTRLTVV.

The V call is TRBV12-3 or TRBV12-4, the J call TRBJ1-2; D gene unclear. V lost 2 bases and J 4 bases, leaving 8 bases between the germline ends. This CDR3 region has 13 residues. The CDR3 protein is CASSLSRPYGYTF. The CDR3 DNA sequence: TGTGCCAGCAGTTTATCCAGGCCCTATGGCTACACCTTC.

This clonotype was observed a few times. The chain links TRBV25-1 to TRBJ2-5; D remains ambiguous. Deletions cut 5 bases from V and 1 base from J, with 23 bases between. The CDR3 loop spans 18 amino acids. The germline V gene has CDR1 MGHDK and CDR2 SYGVNS. CDR3 sequence (DNA): TGTGCCAGCAGTCCGCAGCGTCAGTTGGTCAAATCCCAAGAGACCCAGTACTTC. It specifies CASSPQRQLVKSQETQYF. Full variable domain (missing parts from reference TRBV25-1 and TRBJ2-5): EADIYQTPRYLVIGTGKKITLECSQTMGHDKMYWYQQDPGMELHLIHYSYGVNSTEKGDLSSESTVSRIRTEHFPLTLESARPSHTSQYLCASSPQRQLVKSQETQYFGPGTRLLVL.

At least ten counts were recorded for this clonotype. The rearrangement uses TRBV6-5 and TRBJ1-6; TRBD1 matches at 8 bases. J lost 9 bases, V lost 5 bases, and 18 bases had no gene match. The length of the CDR3 is 18 residues. Germline V gene sequence: CDR1 MNHEY, CDR2 SVGAGI. The CDR3 is CASSTPQDRVRSGSPLHF. CDR3 sequence (DNA): TGTGCCAGCAGTACCCCGCAGGACAGGGTTAGATCAGGTTCACCCCTCCACTTT.

This clonotype appeared a few times. The rearrangement joins TRBV28 to TRBJ1-2; the D gene is possibly TRBD1 (6 bases). The germline V gene has CDR1 MDHEN and CDR2 SYDVKM. Trimming pared 2 bases from V and 5 bases from J, leaving 12 bases between. This CDR3 is 14 amino acids long. The DNA for the CDR3 is TGTGCCAGCAGTTTAGACAGGACCGTTTATGGCTACACCTTC. The encoded protein is CASSLDRTVYGYTF.

This clonotype came up a few times. V gene TRBV9 combines with J gene TRBJ2-2; D remains ambiguous. There are 15 residues in the CDR3. Trimming removed 4 bases at V and 1 base at J, with 11 bases between. The germline gives CDR1 SGDLS, CDR2 YYNGEE. The CDR3 bases are TGTGCCAGCAGCCTGGACGGGCTGAACACCGGGGAGCTGTTTTTT. Encoded protein: CASSLDGLNTGELFF.

In this sample, this clonotype turned up a few times. The chain uses TRBV7-6 and TRBJ1-1; 7 bases match TRBD1. Germline V lookup: CDR1 SGHVS, CDR2 FNYEAQ. The CDR3 sequence is 13 residues long. V lost 5 bases, J lost 8 bases, and 8 bases stayed unmatched. CDR3 loop: CASSPTGLREAFF. The CDR3 region has the DNA TGTGCCAGCAGCCCGACAGGGTTGCGGGAAGCTTTCTTT. Drawing the rest from reference TRBV7-6 and TRBJ1-1, the complete variable domain is GAGVSQSPRYKVTKRGQDVALRCDPISGHVSLYWYRQALGQGPEFLTYFNYEAQQDKSGLPNDRFSAERPEGSISTLTIQRTEQRDSAMYRCASSPTGLREAFFGQGTRLTVV.

The table lists this clonotype with a few counts. The genes are TRBV5-1 and TRBJ2-1; perhaps TRBD1 as D (6 bases). V was cut by 4 bases and J by 6 bases, with 11 bases left in between. CDR1 is SGHRS and CDR2 is YFSETQ in the germline V gene. This CDR3 is 13 amino acids long. The CDR3 DNA is TGCGCCAGCAGCCCGGTGACAGGCAATGAGCAGTTCTTC. It is translated as CASSPVTGNEQFF. Variable domain in full (rest from reference TRBV5-1 and TRBJ2-1): KAGVTQTPRYLIKTRGQQVTLSCSPISGHRSVSWYQQTPGQGLQFLFEYFSETQRNKGNFPGRFSGRQFSNSRSEMNVSTLELGDSALYLCASSPVTGNEQFFGPGTRLTVL.

The chain is built from TRBV7-7 and TRBJ2-2; possibly TRBD1 for D (5 bases). CDR1 is SSHAT, CDR2 FNYEAQ, per germline (reference sequence). The CDR3 covers 10 residues. The CDR3 reads CAVQGGELFF. The CDR3 region has the DNA TGTGCTGTGCAGGGCGGGGAGCTGTTTTTT.

The chain carries TRBV29-1 and TRBJ2-5, with D perhaps TRBD1 (7 bases). Trimming took 6 bases from V and 5 from J, leaving 16 bases between them. Looked up from germline, CDR1 is SQVTM and CDR2 is ANQGSEA. The CDR3 has 13 amino acids. The CDR3: CSVAEGARETQYF. CDR3 DNA sequence: TGCAGCGTGGCGGAGGGGGCGCGGGAGACCCAGTACTTC.

At least ten counts were recorded for this clonotype. The V call is TRBV5-1, the J call TRBJ2-1; D remains ambiguous. Germline values: CDR1 SGHRS, CDR2 YFSETQ. There are 14 residues in the CDR3. Trimming took off 0 bases at V and 9 bases at J, with 13 bases between the two ends. For the CDR3, the DNA is TGCGCCAGCAGCTTGGTGTCTGCAGAAGGTGAGCAGTTCTTC. Amino acid sequence: CASSLVSAEGEQFF.

This clonotype was picked up many times. V and J are TRBV12-5 and TRBJ2-3; no reliable D call. Per germline, CDR1 LGHNT and CDR2 FRNRAP. The CDR3 length is 14 residues. Trimming cost V 1 base and J 0 bases, with 5 bases left between them. For the CDR3, the DNA is TGTGCTAGTGGTTTGGGGGCCAGCACAGATACGCAGTATTTT. Amino acid sequence: CASGLGASTDTQYF.